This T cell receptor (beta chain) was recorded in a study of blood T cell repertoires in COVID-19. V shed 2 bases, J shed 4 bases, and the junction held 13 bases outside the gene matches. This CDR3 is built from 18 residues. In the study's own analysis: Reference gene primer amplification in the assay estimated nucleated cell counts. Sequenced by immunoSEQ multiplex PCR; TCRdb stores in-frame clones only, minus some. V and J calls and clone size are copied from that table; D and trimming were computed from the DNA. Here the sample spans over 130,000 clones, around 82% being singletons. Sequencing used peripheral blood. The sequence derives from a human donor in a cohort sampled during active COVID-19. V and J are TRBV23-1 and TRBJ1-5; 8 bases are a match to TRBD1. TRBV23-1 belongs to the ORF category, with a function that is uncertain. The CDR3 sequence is CASSQHNRGTPANQPQHF. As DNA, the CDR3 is TGCGCCAGCAGTCAACACAACAGGGGGACGCCAGCAAATCAGCCCCAGCATTTT.